This TCR beta chain was retrieved from a study of Graves' ophthalmopathy and Graves' hyperthyroidism. Findings and caveats of the study: With a specificity of about 73% and a sensitivity of 70.59%, the model predicted ophthalmopathy progression.

For repertoire sequencing, the TCR beta CDR3 regions were amplified from RNA transcripts. In the first round, RT-PCR was carried out with HTBI primers, and a multiplex PCR formed the second round. Each CDR3 protein gets one entry after TCRdb re-called the multiplex PCR reads with MiXCR. The profile shows over a million distinct CDR3 sequences, roughly two fifths of them singletons. The table lists this clonotype with many counts. The antigen is not known. Hyperthyroidism patients, all newly diagnosed, had under 2 months' duration and ages of 18 to 65. Sample: peripheral blood or thyroid tissue (not recorded which). This TCR was recovered from an adult man with Graves' hyperthyroidism.

CDR3: CATSDFPGPRGETQYF. The CDR3 DNA is TGTGCCACCAGTGATTTTCCCGGGCCCCGGGGAGAGACCCAGTACTTC. The chain links TRBV24-1 to TRBJ2-5, with D maybe TRBD2 (5 bases). The length of the CDR3 is 16 residues. CDR1 and CDR2 (germline): KGHDR, SFDVKD. Trimming removed 1 base at V and 4 bases at J, with 15 bases between.